This TCR beta chain originates from a study of human T cells and chemical hapten exposure. Using its own MiXCR run on the RACE reads, TCRdb lists one record per CDR3 protein. The sample includes roughly 100,000 distinct CDR3 sequences, about 10% of them seen just once. Described time point: healthy volunteer bleed at 2 weeks. Sequencing started from total RNA isolated from unfractionated whole blood. Trimming shortened V by 1 base and J by 4 bases, and 10 bases separated the two germline ends. Per germline, CDR1 MNHNS and CDR2 SASEGT. CDR3 length: 15 amino acids. The sequenced sample consisted of whole blood. The chain combines TRBV6-1 with TRBJ2-2, with a possible D match to TRBD2 (6 bases). This TCR derives from a female donor in good health. Some clones in this sample may be carry-over from other donors' samples. For the CDR3, the DNA is TGTGCCAGCAGTGAAGGACTAGTATCCACCGGGGAGCTGTTTTTT. Residues: CASSEGLVSTGELFF.